These 32 T cell receptor beta chains share one sample of origin, sequenced in a study of T cells after yellow fever vaccination. TCRdb re-called the 5' RACE reads through MiXCR, storing one row per CDR3 protein. The profile shows around 110,000 distinct CDR3 sequences, around 8% of them singletons. The sample in question was CD8+ T cells sorted from PBMCs, obtained 45 days after the yellow fever booster vaccination. These receptors came from a man younger than 45 who received the YFV17D yellow fever vaccine.

V gene TRBV4-3 combines with J gene TRBJ2-7; the D gene is possibly TRBD2 (5 bases). CDR1 is LGHNA, CDR2 YSLEER, per germline. Trimming removed 4 bases at V and 6 bases at J, with 19 bases between. The CDR3 is 15 residues long. The CDR3 is CASSPHLEGAVEQYF. The CDR3 DNA sequence: TGCGCCAGCAGCCCACACCTTGAGGGTGCGGTCGAGCAGTACTTC.

This sequence joins TRBV7-9 and TRBJ1-2; D is perhaps TRBD1 (5 bases). Looked up from germline, CDR1 is SEHNR and CDR2 is FQNEAQ (reference sequence). CDR3 length: 16 amino acids. Trimming pared 2 bases from V and 0 bases from J, leaving 13 bases between. The CDR3 protein is CASSLFGGRANYGYTF. The CDR3 DNA is TGTGCCAGCAGCTTATTTGGGGGAAGAGCTAACTATGGCTACACCTTC.

This clonotype was observed many times. The chain has TRBV14 and TRBJ2-7; perhaps TRBD2 as D (5 bases). The CDR3 length is 13 residues. The germline V gene has CDR1 SGHDN and CDR2 FVKESK. Trimming left V 5 bases short and J 2 bases short, with 10 bases between. The CDR3 region is CASSSQTTYEQYF. CDR3 nucleotide sequence: TGTGCCAGCAGCAGCCAGACTACCTACGAGCAGTACTTC.

This clonotype was seen at least ten times. This sequence joins TRBV27 and TRBJ1-2, with 9 bases fitting TRBD1. The CDR3 has 14 amino acids. V lost 2 bases, J lost 7 bases, and 5 bases stayed unmatched. The germline gives CDR1 MNHEY, CDR2 SMNVEV (reference sequence). The CDR3 DNA sequence: TGTGCCAGCAGTTTACCGGGACAGGGCTCTGGCTACACCTTC. Protein: CASSLPGQGSGYTF.

To note about this clonotype: A much larger clone differs by one base, so this may be a read error. The rearrangement joins TRBV29-1 to TRBJ2-1, with D unclear. Germline V lookup: CDR1 SQVTM, CDR2 ANQGSEA. Between the trimmed V and J ends, which lost 4 bases and 7 bases, there was a span of 11 bases. The CDR3 runs to 12 residues. DNA of the CDR3: TGCAGCGTTGCCCTGGGGTTGAATGAGCAGTTCTTC. Translation gives CSVALGLNEQFF.

This clonotype was counted ten times or more. The genes are TRBV29-1 and TRBJ2-2; a possible D gene is TRBD1 (6 bases). The CDR3 totals 15 residues. The V gene lost 7 bases and the J gene lost 1 base, with 16 bases spanning the gap. Germline loops: CDR1 SQVTM, CDR2 ANQGSEA. This CDR3 reads CSGLAPDRNTGELFF. CDR3 DNA sequence: TGCAGCGGTCTTGCCCCGGACAGGAACACCGGGGAGCTGTTTTTT.

The chain carries TRBV5-4 and TRBJ2-7; D not resolved. Per germline, CDR1 SGHNT and CDR2 YYREEE (reference sequence). V lost 0 bases and J lost 0, with 13 bases in between. This CDR3 has 16 amino acids. In DNA form, the CDR3 reads TGTGCCAGCAGCTTGGCCATTGCGAGTAGCTCCTACGAGCAGTACTTC. Translation gives CASSLAIASSSYEQYF.

In DNA, the CDR3 is TGTGCCAGCAGATACGGGGATACGCAGTATTTT. Translation gives CASRYGDTQYF. V usage is TRBV27 and J usage is TRBJ2-3; D ambiguous. Germline lookup yields CDR1 MNHEY and CDR2 SMNVEV (reference sequence). The CDR3 runs 11 residues. V lost 6 bases and J 6 bases, leaving 7 bases between the germline ends.

This clonotype was observed at least ten times. DNA for the CDR3: TGTGCCAGCTCTGGACAGGGGGCACGCGAGCAGTACTTC. Its protein is CASSGQGAREQYF. This chain uses TRBV7-8 with TRBJ2-7; TRBD1 matches at 11 bases. The CDR3 is made up of 13 amino acids. After removal of 8 bases from V and 6 bases from J, the junction contained 6 bases not matched to a gene. Germline CDR1 SGHVS, CDR2 FQNEAQ.

This clonotype occurred a few times. This chain links TRBV28 with TRBJ2-1, with D unclear. The CDR3 runs to 16 residues. CDR1 and CDR2 from the germline V gene are MDHEN and SYDVKM. Trimming took off 3 bases at V and 0 bases at J, with 12 bases between the two ends. This CDR3 reads CASSLLGSISYNEQFF. The CDR3 DNA reads TGTGCCAGCAGTTTGCTGGGGTCGATCTCCTACAATGAGCAGTTCTTC.

The table lists this clonotype with many counts. The chain employs TRBV10-2 and TRBJ2-7, with 7 positions matching TRBD1. Losses at the gene ends were 3 bases for V and 2 bases for J; bases not matched to a gene: 7. Looked up from germline, CDR1 is WSHSY and CDR2 is SAAADI. The CDR3 length is 15 residues. The CDR3 sequence is CASSDAGTVAYEQYF. The CDR3 DNA follows: TGCGCCAGCAGTGACGCCGGGACAGTGGCCTACGAGCAGTACTTC.

This clonotype was detected ten times or more. The chain combines TRBV5-5 with TRBJ2-3, with D possibly TRBD2 on 6 matching bases. Germline V lookup: CDR1 SGHKS, CDR2 YYEKEE (reference sequence). With 0 bases removed from V and 5 bases from J, the gap between germline ends came to 13 bases. The CDR3 is 15 amino acids. The CDR3 bases are TGTGCCAGCAGCTTGGTGGGAGGAGTGTTAGATACGCAGTATTTT. Protein sequence: CASSLVGGVLDTQYF. Full variable domain (rest looked up from reference TRBV5-5 and TRBJ2-3): DAGVTQSPTHLIKTRGQQVTLRCSPISGHKSVSWYQQVLGQGPQFIFQYYEKEERGRGNFPDRFSARQFPNYSSELNVNALLLGDSALYLCASSLVGGVLDTQYFGPGTRLTVL.

This clonotype was counted ten times or more. This chain joins TRBV4-3 and TRBJ1-1; D is perhaps TRBD1 (5 bases). Germline CDR1 and CDR2: LGHNA and YSLEER. This CDR3 is built from 15 residues. V was clipped by 0 bases and J by 1 base, with 9 bases between them. CDR3 sequence (DNA): TGCGCCAGCAGCCAAGATGCAGGGCAGAACACTGAAGCTTTCTTT. Amino acids: CASSQDAGQNTEAFF.

This clonotype was seen many times. The rearrangement joins TRBV12-3 or TRBV12-4 to TRBJ1-3; D is unresolved. The CDR3 covers 14 residues. V gave up 5 bases and J gave up 4 bases, with 12 bases separating them. The CDR3 nucleotides are TGTGCCAGCAGTCCAGGTTTCCTGGGAAACACCATATATTTT. Encoded protein: CASSPGFLGNTIYF.

This clonotype was seen at least ten times. V gene TRBV27 combines with J gene TRBJ2-5; tentative D call: TRBD1 (5 bases). The CDR3 runs to 15 residues. Germline V lookup: CDR1 MNHEY, CDR2 SMNVEV (reference sequence). Trimming took 4 bases from V and 7 from J, leaving 19 bases between them. The CDR3 loop reads CASSSSASGLGTQYF. The CDR3 bases are TGTGCCAGCAGTTCCTCCGCCTCAGGGTTAGGGACCCAGTACTTC.

The sample holds many counts of this clonotype. The chain links TRBV20-1 to TRBJ2-1; the D gene is possibly TRBD1 (5 bases). The CDR3 length is 14 residues. Germline loops: CDR1 DFQATT, CDR2 SNEGSKA (reference sequence). V lost 7 bases and J lost 2, with 15 bases in between. The CDR3 protein is CSVMGPLTYNEQFF. DNA for the CDR3: TGCAGTGTGATGGGGCCGTTAACCTACAATGAGCAGTTCTTC.

Many counts were recorded for this clonotype. The chain joins TRBV28 to TRBJ2-3; D perhaps matches TRBD2 (5 bases). CDR1 and CDR2 (germline): MDHEN, SYDVKM. The CDR3 is 16 residues long. Deletions cut 7 bases from V and 3 bases from J, with 20 bases between. The CDR3 loop reads CASKFTREARTDTQYF. The CDR3 bases are TGTGCCAGCAAATTTACCCGGGAAGCCCGAACAGATACGCAGTATTTT. Based on the CDR3 plus reference TRBV28 and TRBJ2-3, the full variable domain is DVKVTQSSRYLVKRTGEKVFLECVQDMDHENMFWYRQDPGLGLRLIYFSYDVKMKEKGDIPEGYSVSREKKERFSLILESASTNQTSMYLCASKFTREARTDTQYFGPGTRLTVL.

This clonotype was seen ten or more times. The chain recombines TRBV10-3 with TRBJ2-7, with a weak D call TRBD2 (7 bases). CDR3 length equals 16 residues. Per germline, CDR1 ENHRY and CDR2 SYGVKD. Trimming took 4 bases from V and 4 from J, leaving 20 bases between them. CDR3 bases: TGTGCCATCAGTGGGGGGCCCACGGGAGGTTCTTACGAGCAGTACTTC. This codes for CAISGGPTGGSYEQYF.

This clonotype occurred many times. The chain joins TRBV24-1 to TRBJ1-5, with D hard to call. V lost 3 bases and J lost 2, with 1 base in between. The CDR3 runs 12 residues. CDR1 KGHDR and CDR2 SFDVKD come from the germline V gene. Here the CDR3 reads CATSDGNQPQHF. In DNA, the CDR3 is TGTGCCACCAGTGATGGCAATCAGCCCCAGCATTTT.

This clonotype was detected many times. The genes are TRBV6-1 and TRBJ2-7; 7 bases align to TRBD2. V shed 5 bases, J shed 0 bases, and the junction held 7 bases outside the gene matches. Germline V gives CDR1 MNHNS, CDR2 SASEGT. The CDR3 is 15 amino acids. As DNA, the CDR3 is TGTGCCAGCAGTCCAGCCAGCGGGGCCTCCTACGAGCAGTACTTC. It specifies CASSPASGASYEQYF.

This clonotype appeared many times. The chain links TRBV12-3 or TRBV12-4 to TRBJ2-7; TRBD2 aligns across 9 bases. The CDR3 contains 13 residues. After removal of 2 bases from V and 6 bases from J, the junction contained 2 bases not matched to a gene. The CDR3 reads CASSLQAGGEQYF. As DNA, the CDR3 is TGTGCCAGCAGTTTACAAGCGGGAGGCGAGCAGTACTTC.

DNA for the CDR3: TGCAGCGTTGAAGATCCACGCACCATACTAGCGGGAGGTCCCAATGAGCAGTTCTTC. It translates to CSVEDPRTILAGGPNEQFF. The chain links TRBV29-1 to TRBJ2-1, with 12 positions matching TRBD2. Per germline, CDR1 SQVTM and CDR2 ANQGSEA. Losses at the gene ends were 0 bases for V and 6 bases for J; bases not matched to a gene: 15. The CDR3 totals 19 residues.

This clonotype was counted ten times or more. This sequence joins TRBV11-2 and TRBJ2-7, with 10 bases matching TRBD2. The CDR3 consists of 18 residues. Trimming took 0 bases from V and 3 from J; bases not matched to a gene: 11. Germline V gives CDR1 SGHAT, CDR2 FQNNGV. CDR3 nucleotides: TGTGCCAGCAGCTTAGAGTTGATAGCGGGAGGCCCGGACTACGAGCAGTACTTC. This encodes CASSLELIAGGPDYEQYF. The whole variable domain, filled in from reference TRBV11-2 and TRBJ2-7, reads EAGVAQSPRYKIIEKRQSVAFWCNPISGHATLYWYQQILGQGPKLLIQFQNNGVVDDSQLPKDRFSAERLKGVDSTLKIQPAKLEDSAVYLCASSLELIAGGPDYEQYFGPGTRLTVT.

This clonotype showed up just a few times. The chain employs TRBV30 and TRBJ2-5; D not resolved. This CDR3 contains 12 residues. V lost 8 bases and J 3 bases, leaving 13 bases between the germline ends. Germline V gives CDR1 GTSNPN, CDR2 SVGIG (reference sequence). The CDR3 region is CALWAYEETQYF. Here the CDR3 DNA reads TGTGCCCTTTGGGCCTATGAAGAGACCCAGTACTTC.

The table lists this clonotype with many counts. This chain joins TRBV4-3 and TRBJ2-3; weak D call: TRBD2 (6 bases). The germline V and J ends were trimmed by 4 bases and 6 bases, with 11 bases remaining between them. Germline lookup yields CDR1 LGHNA and CDR2 YSLEER. This CDR3 is 13 amino acids long. This chain's CDR3 is CASSRTIWDTQYF. For the CDR3, the DNA is TGCGCCAGCAGCCGGACTATATGGGATACGCAGTATTTT.

In this sample, this clonotype turned up many times. The rearrangement links TRBV19 to TRBJ2-3; D possibly corresponds to TRBD1 (6 bases). The V and J ends lost 3 bases and 4 bases respectively, with 14 bases between them. The CDR3 contains 15 residues. Germline values: CDR1 LNHDA, CDR2 SQIVND (reference sequence). This CDR3 reads CASSIRNRDADTQYF. CDR3 nucleotides: TGTGCCAGTAGTATCAGGAACAGGGACGCAGATACGCAGTATTTT. Together with reference TRBV19 and TRBJ2-3, the CDR3 gives the full variable domain: DGGITQSPKYLFRKEGQNVTLSCEQNLNHDAMYWYRQDPGQGLRLIYYSQIVNDFQKGDIAEGYSVSREKKESFPLTVTSAQKNPTAFYLCASSIRNRDADTQYFGPGTRLTVL.

In the case of this clonotype: This may be a read error: a much more frequent sequence differs by one nucleotide. The chain couples TRBV12-3 or TRBV12-4 to TRBJ2-1, with no clear D. The CDR3 has 12 residues. V was shortened by 8 bases and J by 3 bases, with 8 bases between the two germline ends. Here the CDR3 DNA reads TGTGCCAGCGGAAGATTCTACAATGAGCAGTTCTTC. Translation: CASGRFYNEQFF.

This clonotype appeared many times. This chain uses TRBV27 with TRBJ2-1; D possibly corresponds to TRBD2 (6 bases). The CDR3 has 14 amino acids. From germline, CDR1 is MNHEY and CDR2 SMNVEV (reference sequence). Trimming took 8 bases from V and 0 from J, leaving 11 bases between them. This chain's CDR3 is CASGVGSSYNEQFF. The DNA for the CDR3 is TGTGCCAGCGGGGTCGGGAGCTCCTACAATGAGCAGTTCTTC.

This clonotype has a count of ten or more. The gene calls are TRBV5-1 and TRBJ2-1; D is uncertain. The CDR3 runs to 13 residues. CDR1 is SGHRS, CDR2 YFSETQ, per germline. V lost 1 base and J lost 4, with 6 bases in between. CDR3 residues: CASSLFGYNEQFF. In DNA form, the CDR3 reads TGCGCCAGCAGCTTGTTCGGTTACAATGAGCAGTTCTTC.

Many counts were recorded for this clonotype. The chain carries TRBV6-5 and TRBJ2-7, with D perhaps TRBD1 (6 bases). The germline V gene has CDR1 MNHEY and CDR2 SVGAGI. There are 13 residues in the CDR3. With 6 bases removed from V and 3 bases from J, the gap between germline ends came to 12 bases. CDR3 in amino acids: CASSPGQFYEQYF. CDR3 sequence (DNA): TGTGCCAGCAGCCCAGGACAGTTCTACGAGCAGTACTTC.

This clonotype was seen ten or more times. The V gene is TRBV15, the J gene TRBJ2-7, with TRBD2 identical over 7 bases. V was pared by 5 bases and J by 0 bases, with 4 bases of the junction left unmatched. The CDR3 totals 14 residues. Per germline, CDR1 LNHNV and CDR2 YYDKDF (reference sequence). The CDR3 spells CATSGGDHSYEQYF. In DNA form, the CDR3 reads TGTGCCACCAGCGGGGGGGACCACTCCTACGAGCAGTACTTC.

This clonotype was counted between two and nine times. The genes are TRBV19 and TRBJ2-5, with D possibly TRBD1 on 7 matching bases. CDR3 size: 17 residues. From germline, CDR1 is LNHDA and CDR2 SQIVND (reference sequence). Deletions cut 3 bases from V and 0 bases from J, with 17 bases between. The CDR3 reads CASSMVRDSVYQETQYF. CDR3 DNA sequence: TGTGCCAGTAGTATGGTGCGGGACAGTGTGTACCAAGAGACCCAGTACTTC.